Here is one T cell receptor (beta chain) with its context. This record comes from a study of blood T cell repertoires in COVID-19. Whole-study context: Collection of acute and convalescent COVID-19 samples took place in the United States, Italy and Spain. Sample material is recorded as cDNA or gDNA derived from T cells, B-cell-depleted T cells, or PBMCs.

Authors' methods: Quantification of nucleated cells was approximated via reference gene primer amplification. TCRdb keeps only in-frame clones here, not all; method: immunoSEQ multiplex PCR. That table gives V, J and clone size, and the DNA gave D and trimming. Of roughly 100,000 clones listed, about 78% were seen once; the top ten hold 9.5% to 10%. Germline trimming cut 0 bases from V and 6 bases from J; bases unmatched to any gene: 3. The CDR3 spans 16 residues. The germline gives CDR1 SGDLS, CDR2 YYNGEE. This sequence was found in a man aged 60 to 75 with active or convalescent COVID-19. The chain uses TRBV9 and TRBJ2-1, with TRBD2 matching over 13 bases. Sequencing input: peripheral blood. CDR3 coding DNA: TGTGCCAGCAGCGTAGTAGGGACTAGCGGGACCAATGAGCAGTTCTTC. Protein sequence: CASSVVGTSGTNEQFF.